This T cell receptor beta chain was recorded in a study of T cell changes during pregnancy in multiple sclerosis. The V segment lost 7 bases and the J segment 5 bases; nucleotides outside the gene matches: 6. The CDR3 has 13 amino acids. Germline V CDR1 and CDR2: SEHNR, FQNEAQ (reference sequence). Sequencing was performed with immunoSEQ multiplex PCR; in TCRdb, only in-frame clones are kept and a portion is missing. This sample has more than 50,000 clones, with 90% found just once. The rearrangement links TRBV7-9 to TRBJ1-1; 8 nucleotides line up with TRBD1. The sample was peripheral blood, taken in the first trimester of pregnancy. This TCR was recovered from a female donor in good health, enrolled as a control in a pregnancy study. The CDR3, as DNA: TGTGCCAGCAACATACAGGGGGGTACTGAAGCTTTCTTT. Translation: CASNIQGGTEAFF.